The entry below gives a single T cell receptor beta chain sequence along with its context. This sample was included in a study of cytomegalovirus exposure and HLA in healthy donors. The CDR3 is 18 residues long. Trimming cost V 2 bases and J 3 bases; bases outside gene matches: 9. The germline V gene has CDR1 LGHNT and CDR2 FRNRAP. Repertoires were generated with immunoSEQ multiplex PCR, while TCRdb's copy carries only in-frame clones and drops some. The sample yields over 60,000 clones, around 97% seen once. The sequence came from a man younger than 35 in good health and CMV-seronegative. Sample: PBMCs. V is TRBV12-5 and J is TRBJ2-3; 12 bases align to TRBD2. DNA for the CDR3: TGTGCTAGTGGTTTGAGACTAGCGGGAGAGGGAAGAACAGATACGCAGTATTTT. It specifies CASGLRLAGEGRTDTQYF.